Sequencing of this TCR beta chain was carried out in a study of CD8 T cells in ankylosing spondylitis. Study-wide results and caveats: Some of the motif variants had earlier been found in reactive arthritis patients' fluid and blood.

Construction of TCR beta libraries was performed using quantitative 5'-RACE with molecular barcodes. One entry per CDR3 protein, called by TCRdb with MiXCR from the 5' RACE reads. Counted here are some 240,000 distinct CDR3 sequences, 15% to 20% occurring once; the ten biggest clones make up 25% to 40%. The germline V gene encodes CDR1 MNHEY and CDR2 SVGEGT. Trimming took 6 bases from V and 5 from J, leaving 17 bases between them. This CDR3 spans 15 amino acids. Concerning this clonotype: What it binds is not known.

The sequence came from a male donor with ankylosing spondylitis or in good health (not recorded which). J is TRBJ2-1 and V is TRBV6-2 or TRBV6-3; possible D gene TRBD2, 5 bases. Source material: blood, either unsorted or a sorted T cell fraction (not recorded which). In nucleotides, the CDR3 is TGTGCCAGCAGCCCGGGGTTGATGGGCGACAATGAGCAGTTCTTC. This codes for CASSPGLMGDNEQFF.